This TCR beta chain was identified during a study of monozygotic twins with inflammatory bowel disease (dated 2019 in TCRdb). As for the study more broadly: The full study comprised 28 monozygotic twin pairs: nine German pairs (four IBD-concordant, five IBD-discordant) and 19 IBD-discordant Danish pairs. Within discordant pairs, disease-associated traits were sought mainly by comparing IBD patients with their genetically identical healthy co-twins. Each individual had, on average, about 151 000 unique TCRalpha sequences and 181 000 unique TCRbeta sequences available for analysis. Results and caveats for the whole study, not just this receptor: Fewer clonotypes were shared with other individuals by IBD patients than by healthy twins, most markedly in patients showing signs of disease activity. Because patients were on differing immunosuppressive treatments, the repertoires may have picked up extra background noise and inter-individual variability. Repertoire similarity did not differ between concordant and discordant twins, which could be due to limited statistical power. IBD patients had lower TCRbeta repertoire diversity, measured by the inverse Simpson index, than their healthy co-twins. The results gave no support for a single strong signal or clonotype linked to IBD. The analysis was unable to tell apart different T cell subtypes.

On this clonotype itself: Its antigen remains undetermined.

From each donor, a roughly 2.3 ml peripheral blood sample was collected into PAXgene tubes and stored at -80 degrees C. Without T cell sorting, total RNA was isolated from whole blood using the PAXgene blood miRNA kit on an automated QIAcube. Deep TCRalpha and TCRbeta repertoire profiling with unique molecular barcoding was performed on peripheral blood of monozygotic twin pairs concordant or discordant for inflammatory bowel disease. Smoking habits were recorded for all twin pairs, and individuals were classified as current, former or never smokers. Based on the germline V gene, the CDR1 and CDR2 sequences are MNHNS and SASEGT. From cysteine to phenylalanine, the CDR3 is 17 amino acids long. The record lacks a DNA sequence. Receptor amplification or capture employed 5' RACE. The input for every TCR library was approximately 3,500 ng of total RNA. cDNA was synthesized with SMARTScribe reverse transcriptase in eight separate reactions per sample. Unique molecular identifiers containing a 6-nucleotide sample barcode were introduced through template switching during cDNA synthesis. Two nested PCRs of about 16 and 10 cycles amplified the TCRalpha and TCRbeta cDNA, and bead purification followed each PCR. Before amplification, the cDNA was both treated with uracil DNA-glycosylase and purified with the QIAquick PCR purification kit. The second PCR added Illumina TruSeq-compatible adapters along with sample-specific barcodes. TapeStation and Qubit were used to check library quality and concentration, and 5 ng of each library went into the pool. Sequencing of pooled libraries was carried out on an Illumina HiSeq2500 single-index Rapid Run using 2 x 100 bp reads and custom sequencing primers. From the authors' description of their analysis: MiGEC version 1.2.6 was used for UMI-based consensus assembly to correct PCR and sequencing errors. MiXCR version 2.1.1 was used for V(D)J alignment, clonotype assembly and CDR3 extraction. Normalisation of gene usage, clonotype sharing and MAIT/NKT TCR abundance was achieved by analysing the top 1000, 10 000 and 20 000 clonotypes per sample. Diversity was computed as the inverse Simpson index with the vegan R package after downsampling to 27 000 UMIs. Paired Mann-Whitney U tests were applied to discordant twin pairs, and Benjamini-Hochberg correction was used for multiple testing. Following reprocessing of the reads by TCRdb, the data hold one row per CDR3 protein sequence and no DNA is available. The V and J calls shown here were made by TCRdb, not taken from the authors' results. The table for this sample lists 310,000 or so distinct CDR3 sequences. In total, the top ten clones hold under 2.5% of the sample.

The sample taken for sequencing was blood. Recombination linked TRBV6-1 to TRBJ2-5; TCRdb returns TRBD2, unconfirmable since there is no DNA. The sequence came from a human donor with ulcerative colitis or Crohn's disease, or a healthy co-twin of an affected twin (not recorded which). The CDR3 here reads CASKVRTSGRAGKTQYF.